This T cell receptor (beta chain) appears in the sequencing data of a study of blood T cell repertoires in COVID-19 (dated by TCRdb to the early 2020s). Looking at the study overall: Collaborator samples came from the United States, Italy and Spain and covered acute and convalescent phases of COVID-19. The material from the prospective study consisted of cDNA or gDNA derived from T cells, B-cell-depleted T cells, or PBMCs. Subjects who had been exposed to COVID-19, were actively infected with it, or had recovered from it provided the deeply sampled blood TCRbeta repertoires that made up the dataset. The repertoires were made available in a free public database intended to serve as a resource for research on the immune response to SARS-CoV-2. The samples were drawn from the first 160 participants of the ongoing ImmuneRACE study and from 1,254 subjects provided by 6 global collaborators. A de-identified subject ID, COVID-19 status, age in years and sex were almost always included in the sample metadata. Where available, HLA class I and class II types were taken from metadata supplied by the sample provider and were not determined by assay-based typing.

Broader findings and caveats from the paper: The quantity of clinical and demographic metadata differed by source and by participant and was supplied without curation.

TCRbeta CDR3 regions were amplified from genomic DNA by means of the immunoSEQ Assay, a bias-controlled multiplex PCR. The published analysis was carried out like this. Nucleated cell counts per sample were estimated from amplification of reference gene primers within the assay. To quantify the absolute abundance of each unique TCRbeta CDR3 rearrangement, sequence reads were collapsed and filtered. For each sample, productive Simpson clonality was calculated as the square root of Simpson's diversity index across productive rearrangements. What TCRdb holds here is the immuneACCESS table cut down to in-frame rearrangements. Part of the clones is not present; checked against another copy, under half of the missing clones reflect an unresolved V gene, and the others are unexplained. The DNA gave D and trimming, while V, J and clone size come from that table. The table for this sample lists more than 45,000 clones; 83% of them were counted only once. Around 17% of the sample comes from the top ten.

Regarding this clone: It lacks a known antigen. Base qualities are not at hand, and no much larger clone is one base apart.

Including cysteine and phenylalanine, the CDR3 has 17 amino acids. The retained sequence is limited to the CDR3, 51 bases, with the frame set at the first base. Reading the germline V gene gives CDR1 MGHRA and CDR2 YSYEKL. V is pruned by 1 base and J by 4 bases, leaving 10 bases of the junction without a gene match. Whole blood was collected in K2EDTA tubes by collaborating institutions according to the institutions' own protocols. Collaborator samples were shipped for TCRbeta analysis as frozen whole blood, isolated PBMCs, or DNA extracted from either sample type. The sequence was obtained from a man aged 35-49 years with acute or convalescent COVID-19. Sample: peripheral blood. The receptor chain draws on TRBV4-1 and TRBJ2-1; 7 nucleotides in the junction match TRBD2. The CDR3 protein sequence reads: CASSQVDMGLTYNEQFF. The nucleotide sequence is TGCGCCAGCAGCCAAGTGGATATGGGACTAACATACAATGAGCAGTTCTTC.